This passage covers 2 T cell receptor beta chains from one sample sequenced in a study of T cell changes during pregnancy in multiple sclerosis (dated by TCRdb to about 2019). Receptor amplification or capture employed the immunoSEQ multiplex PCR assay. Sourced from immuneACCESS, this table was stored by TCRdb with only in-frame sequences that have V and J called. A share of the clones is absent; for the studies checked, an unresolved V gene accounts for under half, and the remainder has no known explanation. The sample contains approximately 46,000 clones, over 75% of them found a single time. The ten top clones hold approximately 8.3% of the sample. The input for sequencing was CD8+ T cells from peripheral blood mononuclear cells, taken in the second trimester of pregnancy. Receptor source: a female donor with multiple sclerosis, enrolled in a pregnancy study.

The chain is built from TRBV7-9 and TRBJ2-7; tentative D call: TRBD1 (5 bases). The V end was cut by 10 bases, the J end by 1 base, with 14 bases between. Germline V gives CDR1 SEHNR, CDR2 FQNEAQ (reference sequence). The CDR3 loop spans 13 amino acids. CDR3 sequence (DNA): TGTGCCACCATAAAAACAGGATCCTACGAGCAGTACTTC. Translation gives CATIKTGSYEQYF.

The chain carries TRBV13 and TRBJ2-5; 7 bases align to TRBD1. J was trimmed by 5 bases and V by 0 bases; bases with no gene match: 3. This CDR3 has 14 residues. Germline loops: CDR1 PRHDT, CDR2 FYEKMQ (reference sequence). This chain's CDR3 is CASSLGVRGETQYF. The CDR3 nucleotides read TGTGCCAGCAGCTTAGGCGTCAGGGGGGAGACCCAGTACTTC.